One sample yielded the 28 T cell receptor beta chains listed below, sequenced in a study of shared clonotypes between healthy human individuals. Produced via immunoSEQ multiplex PCR; TCRdb's table is partial and in-frame only. The sample has 1.5 million to 1.9 million clones, 95% to 99% seen once. The source material was naive CD4+ T cells sorted from blood. As for subset: CD45RA+ positively selected. The receptors stem from a man younger than 40 in good health.

The V and J genes are TRBV29-1 and TRBJ1-1; 9 bases match TRBD1. The CDR3 runs to 11 residues. V shed 7 bases and J 10 bases; nucleotides not matched to a gene: 7. Per the germline V gene, CDR1 is SQVTM and CDR2 is ANQGSEA. CDR3 sequence: CSAGTGTIAFF. The CDR3 DNA reads as TGCAGCGCTGGGACAGGGACTATAGCTTTCTTT.

The chain couples TRBV9 to TRBJ2-3, with 11 bases that match TRBD2. Germline CDR1 reads SGDLS; CDR2 reads YYNGEE. Losses at the gene ends were 3 bases for V and 5 bases for J; bases not matched to a gene: 8. CDR3 length: 16 amino acids. CDR3 nucleotide sequence: TGTGCCAGCAGCGCCCGACTAGCGGGGTTGGAAGATACGCAGTATTTT. This codes for CASSARLAGLEDTQYF.

The chain employs TRBV19 and TRBJ2-4, with a weak D call TRBD1 (6 bases). The CDR3 totals 13 residues. V dropped 5 bases and J dropped 8 bases, with 13 bases sitting between them. The germline gives CDR1 LNHDA, CDR2 SQIVND (reference sequence). CDR3 amino acids: CASSETGWDIQYF. The CDR3 DNA reads as TGTGCCAGTAGTGAGACAGGATGGGACATTCAGTACTTC.

The V gene is TRBV4-3, the J gene TRBJ2-1; the match to TRBD2 covers 8 bases. After removal of 0 bases from V and 14 bases from J, the junction contained 3 bases not matched to a gene. This CDR3 spans 12 amino acids. Germline values: CDR1 LGHNA, CDR2 YSLEER. In nucleotides, the CDR3 is TGCGCCAGCAGCCAAGATAGCGGGATTGAGTTCTTC. Translating gives CASSQDSGIEFF.

This chain links TRBV27 with TRBJ2-7; no firm D call. Germline V CDR1 and CDR2: MNHEY, SMNVEV (reference sequence). V was trimmed by 4 bases and J by 0 bases, leaving 10 bases between them. CDR3 length: 14 amino acids. The CDR3 DNA reads as TGTGCCAGCAGTTACCGGACCGGCTCCTACGAGCAGTACTTC. The encoded protein is CASSYRTGSYEQYF.

The rearrangement uses TRBV18 and TRBJ2-5; D is unresolved. The V end was cut by 0 bases, the J end by 5 bases, with 4 bases between. CDR3 length equals 12 residues. Per the germline V gene, CDR1 is KGHSH and CDR2 is LQKENI. CDR3 loop: CASSPPMETQYF. CDR3 nucleotide sequence: TGTGCCAGCTCACCACCTATGGAGACCCAGTACTTC.

V gene TRBV28 combines with J gene TRBJ2-1, with 7 positions matching TRBD2. Germline V CDR1 and CDR2: MDHEN, SYDVKM. Trimming cost V 3 bases and J 5 bases; bases outside gene matches: 10. This CDR3 is built from 16 residues. CDR3 nucleotides: TGTGCCAGCAGTTTTGGGGGGGACCGGCAAGACAATGAGCAGTTCTTC. It specifies CASSFGGDRQDNEQFF.

The J gene is TRBJ2-7, the V gene TRBV6-1, with D perhaps TRBD2 (7 bases). V was clipped by 3 bases and J by 3 bases, with 12 bases between them. Germline V CDR1 and CDR2: MNHNS, SASEGT. This CDR3 has 14 residues. CDR3 nucleotides: TGTGCCAGCAGTGAGTCAGCGGGACACTACGAGCAGTACTTC. It specifies CASSESAGHYEQYF.

The CDR3 spells CASSPRMGHEAFF. The CDR3 DNA reads TGTGCCAGCAGCCCAAGGATGGGCCATGAAGCTTTCTTT. The chain carries TRBV5-6 and TRBJ1-1; D not certain. Germline CDR1 is SGHDT and CDR2 is YYEEEE. The CDR3 contains 13 residues. Trimming cost V 4 bases and J 7 bases, with 14 bases left between them.

With respect to this clone: The sample carries other DNA sequences with the same CDR3. J is TRBJ2-7 and V is TRBV30; unclear D gene. Germline-derived CDR1 and CDR2 are GTSNPN and SVGIG (reference sequence). CDR3 length: 11 residues. V dropped 1 base and J dropped 5 bases, with 6 bases sitting between them. CDR3 loop: CAWSEVHEQYF. CDR3 coding DNA: TGTGCCTGGAGTGAGGTCCACGAGCAGTACTTC. Complete variable domain (other parts from reference TRBV30 and TRBJ2-7): SQTIHQWPATLVQPVGSPLSLECTVEGTSNPNLYWYRQAAGRGLQLLFYSVGIGQISSEVPQNLSASRPQDRQFILSSKKLLLSDSGFYLCAWSEVHEQYFGPGTRLTVT.

The rearrangement joins TRBV23-1 to TRBJ2-7, with D perhaps TRBD1 (6 bases). TRBV23-1 is identified as an open reading frame with a role that is uncertain. Trimming took off 2 bases at V and 2 bases at J, with 13 bases between the two ends. There are 15 residues in the CDR3. In DNA form, the CDR3 reads TGCGCCAGCAGTCAACAGGGGTTTGGGGCCTACGAGCAGTACTTC. It translates to CASSQQGFGAYEQYF.

V gene TRBV7-3 combines with J gene TRBJ2-3; 7 bases are shared with TRBD1. CDR1 SGHTA and CDR2 FQGTGA come from the germline V gene. The CDR3 spans 17 residues. With 6 bases clipped from V and 0 bases from J, the junction kept 12 bases outside the gene matches. This chain's CDR3 is CASRGVAGTDSTDTQYF. Here the CDR3 DNA reads TGTGCCAGCAGGGGGGTTGCCGGGACAGATAGCACAGATACGCAGTATTTT.

The chain links TRBV11-2 to TRBJ1-2, with D maybe TRBD1 (6 bases). CDR1 SGHAT and CDR2 FQNNGV come from the germline V gene. CDR3 length: 14 amino acids. With 3 bases removed from V and 9 bases from J, the gap between germline ends came to 17 bases. The CDR3 DNA sequence: TGTGCCAGCAGCTTTGGGGGGACACGGTCAAGCTACACCTTC. Its translation is CASSFGGTRSSYTF.

The chain recombines TRBV7-8 with TRBJ2-7, with D maybe TRBD2 (6 bases). Between the trimmed V and J ends, which lost 5 bases and 2 bases, there was a span of 16 bases. The germline CDR1 and CDR2 sequences are SGHVS and FQNEAQ. The CDR3 has 15 amino acids. The CDR3: CASSPFGGNTYEQYF. In nucleotides, the CDR3 is TGTGCCAGCAGCCCGTTCGGCGGGAACACCTACGAGCAGTACTTC.

The CDR3 nucleotides read TGTGCCAGCGGGACTACCACAGATACGCAGTATTTT. This sequence encodes CASGTTTDTQYF. The chain combines TRBV28 with TRBJ2-3, with 7 positions matching TRBD2. V shed 8 bases and J 2 bases; nucleotides not matched to a gene: 1. Germline assignment: CDR1 MDHEN and CDR2 SYDVKM. This CDR3 comprises 12 residues.

The V gene is TRBV5-1, the J gene TRBJ2-1, with D perhaps matching TRBD2 (5 bases). Germline assignment: CDR1 SGHRS and CDR2 YFSETQ. Trimming removed 4 bases at V and 4 bases at J, with 15 bases between. CDR3 size: 15 residues. The CDR3 loop is CASSLRWERYNEQFF. The DNA of the CDR3 is TGCGCCAGCAGCCTCCGGTGGGAGAGGTACAATGAGCAGTTCTTC.

CDR3 sequence (DNA): TGTGCCAGCCGGATCCGCCGCTCGCCTTGGGGCACTGAAGCTTTCTTT. Its protein product is CASRIRRSPWGTEAFF. This chain joins TRBV27 and TRBJ1-1; D remains unclear. The germline V and J ends were trimmed by 8 bases and 4 bases, with 23 bases remaining between them. The CDR3 runs 16 residues. The germline CDR1 and CDR2 sequences are MNHEY and SMNVEV (reference sequence).

The chain joins TRBV2 to TRBJ2-7; tentatively, D is TRBD2 (6 bases). Trimming removed 4 bases from V and 1 base from J, with 11 bases in between. Germline-derived CDR1 and CDR2 are SNHLY and FYNNEI. The CDR3 has 14 amino acids. The CDR3 DNA reads TGTGCCAGCAGTGTAGGGACTCCTTCCTACGAGCAGTACTTC. It specifies CASSVGTPSYEQYF.

This chain connects TRBV6-1 to TRBJ2-7; D is possibly TRBD1 (6 bases). Germline V gives CDR1 MNHNS, CDR2 SASEGT. The CDR3 sequence is 13 residues long. The V end was cut by 8 bases, the J end by 0 bases, with 11 bases between. The CDR3 loop is CASQGQASYEQYF. The DNA for the CDR3 is TGTGCCAGCCAGGGACAAGCCTCCTACGAGCAGTACTTC.

The chain combines TRBV7-9 with TRBJ2-7, with 11 bases matching TRBD2. V was clipped by 3 bases and J by 10 bases; unmatched bases: 5. The germline V gene encodes CDR1 SEHNR and CDR2 FQNEAQ (reference sequence). CDR3 length: 13 residues. In nucleotides, the CDR3 is TGTGCCAGCAGCTTTGCTAGCGGGAGGCCTCAGTACTTC. Residues: CASSFASGRPQYF. Full variable domain (outside the CDR3, taken from reference TRBV7-9 and TRBJ2-7): DTGVSQNPRHKITKRGQNVTFRCDPISEHNRLYWYRQTLGQGPEFLTYFQNEAQLEKSRLLSDRFSAERPKGSFSTLEIQRTEQGDSAMYLCASSFASGRPQYFGPGTRLTVT.

This chain connects TRBV25-1 to TRBJ2-7; D might be TRBD2 (5 bases). CDR3 length equals 14 residues. V lost 4 bases and J 7 bases, leaving 17 bases between the germline ends. CDR1 and CDR2 from the germline V gene are MGHDK and SYGVNS. The CDR3 loop is CASSGTLRSGEQYF. For the CDR3, the DNA is TGTGCCAGCAGTGGGACCCTTCGCTCGGGGGAGCAGTACTTC.

The chain links TRBV29-1 to TRBJ2-1; 7 bases map to TRBD2. After removal of 2 bases from V and 6 bases from J, the junction contained 1 base not matched to a gene. The CDR3 sequence is 12 residues long. Germline lookup yields CDR1 SQVTM and CDR2 ANQGSEA. CDR3 in amino acids: CSVEWGGNEQFF. In nucleotides, the CDR3 is TGCAGCGTTGAATGGGGGGGCAATGAGCAGTTCTTC.

The chain recombines TRBV7-8 with TRBJ2-7; TRBD2 matches at 7 bases. Germline V gene data show CDR1 as SGHVS and CDR2 as FQNEAQ. The V segment lost 4 bases and the J segment 2 bases; nucleotides outside the gene matches: 5. The CDR3 spans 14 residues. The CDR3 nucleotides are TGTGCCAGCAGCTCTCGGGGGGATCCCTACGAGCAGTACTTC. This codes for CASSSRGDPYEQYF. The variable domain in full, with the rest retrieved from reference TRBV7-8 and TRBJ2-7, is GAGVSQSPRYKVAKRGQDVALRCDPISGHVSLFWYQQALGQGPEFLTYFQNEAQLDKSGLPSDRFFAERPEGSVSTLKIQRTQQEDSAVYLCASSSRGDPYEQYFGPGTRLTVT.

A remark on this clone: This same CDR3 is encoded by further DNA sequences in the sample. The chain is built from TRBV9 and TRBJ2-1, with 7 bases identical to TRBD1. Trimming cost V 2 bases and J 6 bases; bases outside gene matches: 5. This CDR3 has 14 residues. Germline V CDR1 and CDR2: SGDLS, YYNGEE. CDR3 sequence (DNA): TGTGCCAGCAGCGTTCGACAGGGAGTCAATGAGCAGTTCTTC. It translates to CASSVRQGVNEQFF.

V and J are TRBV5-5 and TRBJ2-2, with 9 nucleotides matching TRBD1. Germline loops: CDR1 SGHKS, CDR2 YYEKEE (reference sequence). Trimming removed 4 bases from V and 5 bases from J; junction bases left unmatched: 6. This CDR3 comprises 15 residues. The CDR3 region is CASSRDRAFTGELFF. In nucleotides, the CDR3 is TGTGCCAGCAGCCGGGACAGGGCGTTTACCGGGGAGCTGTTTTTT.

The chain links TRBV18 to TRBJ2-7; 9 positions agree with TRBD2. The CDR3 is 15 amino acids. The junction had 8 bases not matched to a gene; V was cut back by 3 bases and J by 5 bases. Looked up from germline, CDR1 is KGHSH and CDR2 is LQKENI. The CDR3 spells CASSPDLAGPHEQYF. For the CDR3, the DNA is TGTGCCAGCTCACCCGACCTAGCGGGGCCCCACGAGCAGTACTTC.

This clone came up a few times. The CDR3 nucleotides read TGTGCCAGCAGTGAGGTCGCCTCAGACGAAAATGGCTACACCTTC. This gives the protein CASSEVASDENGYTF. The rearrangement links TRBV6-1 to TRBJ1-2; D unresolved. CDR1 MNHNS and CDR2 SASEGT come from the germline V gene. This CDR3 contains 15 residues. V lost 3 bases and J lost 6, with 17 bases in between.

In this sample, this clone turned up once. J is TRBJ2-5 and V is TRBV10-1, with D possibly being TRBD2 (5 bases). Germline CDR1 WNHNN, CDR2 SYGVQD (reference sequence). There are 14 residues in the CDR3. V was shortened by 6 bases and J by 0 bases, with 11 bases between the two germline ends. CDR3 region: CASSPTRNQETQYF. DNA of the CDR3: TGCGCCAGCAGCCCCACTAGGAACCAAGAGACCCAGTACTTC.